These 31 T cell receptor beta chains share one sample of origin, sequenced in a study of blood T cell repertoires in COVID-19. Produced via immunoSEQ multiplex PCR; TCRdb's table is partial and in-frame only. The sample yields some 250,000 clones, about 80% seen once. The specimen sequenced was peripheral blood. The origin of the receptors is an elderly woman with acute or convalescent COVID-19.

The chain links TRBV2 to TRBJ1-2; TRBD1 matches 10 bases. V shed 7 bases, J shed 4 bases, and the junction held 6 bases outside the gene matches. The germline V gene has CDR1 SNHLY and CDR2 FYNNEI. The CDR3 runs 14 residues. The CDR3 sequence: CASTRDRGSYGYTF. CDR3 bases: TGTGCCAGCACCCGGGACAGGGGTTCCTATGGCTACACCTTC.

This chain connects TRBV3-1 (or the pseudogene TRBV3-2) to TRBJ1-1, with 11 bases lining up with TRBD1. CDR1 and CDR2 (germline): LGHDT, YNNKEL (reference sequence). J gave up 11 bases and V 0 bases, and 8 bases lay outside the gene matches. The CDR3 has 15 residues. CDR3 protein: CASSQDLSGTGGAFF. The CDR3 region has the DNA TGTGCCAGCAGCCAAGATCTTAGTGGGACAGGGGGGGCTTTCTTT.

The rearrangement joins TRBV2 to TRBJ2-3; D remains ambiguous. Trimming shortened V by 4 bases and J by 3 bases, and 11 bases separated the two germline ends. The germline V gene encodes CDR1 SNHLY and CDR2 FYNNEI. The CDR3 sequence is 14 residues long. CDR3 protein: CASSARPGTDTQYF. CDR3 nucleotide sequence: TGTGCCAGCAGTGCGCGACCCGGGACAGATACGCAGTATTTT.

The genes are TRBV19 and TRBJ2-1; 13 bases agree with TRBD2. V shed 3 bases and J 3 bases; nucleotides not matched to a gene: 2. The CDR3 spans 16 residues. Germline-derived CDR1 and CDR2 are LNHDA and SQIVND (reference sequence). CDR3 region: CASSIWTSGSYNEQFF. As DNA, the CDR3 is TGTGCCAGTAGTATCTGGACTAGCGGGAGCTACAATGAGCAGTTCTTC. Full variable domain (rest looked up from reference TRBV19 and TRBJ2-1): DGGITQSPKYLFRKEGQNVTLSCEQNLNHDAMYWYRQDPGQGLRLIYYSQIVNDFQKGDIAEGYSVSREKKESFPLTVTSAQKNPTAFYLCASSIWTSGSYNEQFFGPGTRLTVL.

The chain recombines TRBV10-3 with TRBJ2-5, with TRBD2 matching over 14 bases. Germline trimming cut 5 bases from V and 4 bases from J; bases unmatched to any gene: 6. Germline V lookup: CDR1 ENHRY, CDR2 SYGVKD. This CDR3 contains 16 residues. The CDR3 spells CAISTGTSGGRETQYF. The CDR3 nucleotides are TGTGCCATCAGTACCGGGACTAGCGGGGGCAGAGAGACCCAGTACTTC.

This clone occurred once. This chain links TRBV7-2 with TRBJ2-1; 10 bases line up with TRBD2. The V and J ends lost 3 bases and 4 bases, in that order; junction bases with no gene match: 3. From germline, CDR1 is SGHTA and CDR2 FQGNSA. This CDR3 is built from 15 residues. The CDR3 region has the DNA TGTGCCAGCAGCTTTAGCGGGGGGATTTACAATGAGCAGTTCTTC. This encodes CASSFSGGIYNEQFF.

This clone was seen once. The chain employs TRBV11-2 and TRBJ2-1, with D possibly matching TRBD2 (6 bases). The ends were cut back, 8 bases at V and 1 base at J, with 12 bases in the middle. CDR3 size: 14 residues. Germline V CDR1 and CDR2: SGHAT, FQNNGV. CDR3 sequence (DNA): TGTGCCAGCCGTCAGGGAGGTTCCTACAATGAGCAGTTCTTC. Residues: CASRQGGSYNEQFF.

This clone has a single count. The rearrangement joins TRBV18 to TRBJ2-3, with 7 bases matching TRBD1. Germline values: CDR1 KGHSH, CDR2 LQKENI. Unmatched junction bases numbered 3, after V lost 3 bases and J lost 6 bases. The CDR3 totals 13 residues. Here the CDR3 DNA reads TGTGCCAGCTCACCTCAGGGGGTTGATACGCAGTATTTT. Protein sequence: CASSPQGVDTQYF.

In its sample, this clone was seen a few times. CDR3 protein: CAWSQLAGVGEQYF. The CDR3 region has the DNA TGTGCCTGGAGTCAACTAGCGGGAGTGGGCGAGCAGTACTTC. The chain recombines TRBV30 with TRBJ2-7; 11 positions agree with TRBD2. The CDR3 has 14 residues. V trimming: 2 bases; J trimming: 6 bases; junction bases outside the gene matches: 6. The germline CDR1 and CDR2 sequences are GTSNPN and SVGIG (reference sequence). Full variable domain (remainder filled in from reference TRBV30 and TRBJ2-7): SQTIHQWPATLVQPVGSPLSLECTVEGTSNPNLYWYRQAAGRGLQLLFYSVGIGQISSEVPQNLSASRPQDRQFILSSKKLLLSDSGFYLCAWSQLAGVGEQYFGPGTRLTVT.

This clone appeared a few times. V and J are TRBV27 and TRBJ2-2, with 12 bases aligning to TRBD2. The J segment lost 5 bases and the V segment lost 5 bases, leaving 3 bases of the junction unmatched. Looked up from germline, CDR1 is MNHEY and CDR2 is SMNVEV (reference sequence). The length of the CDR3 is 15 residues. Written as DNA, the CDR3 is TGTGCCAGCAGTCAGGGGACTAGCGGGACCGGGGAGCTGTTTTTT. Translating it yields CASSQGTSGTGELFF.

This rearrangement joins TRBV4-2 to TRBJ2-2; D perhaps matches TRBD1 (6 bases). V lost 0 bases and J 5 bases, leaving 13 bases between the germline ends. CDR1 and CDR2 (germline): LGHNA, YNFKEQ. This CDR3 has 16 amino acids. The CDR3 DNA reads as TGTGCCAGCAGCCAAGATCCCGGGACACCGACCGGGGAGCTGTTTTTT. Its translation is CASSQDPGTPTGELFF.

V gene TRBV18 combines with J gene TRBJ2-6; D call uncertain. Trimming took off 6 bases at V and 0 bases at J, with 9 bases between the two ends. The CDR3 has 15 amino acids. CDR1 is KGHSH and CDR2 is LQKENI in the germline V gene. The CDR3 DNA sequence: TGTGCCAGCTCGCGACAATTCTCTGGGGCCAACGTCCTGACTTTC. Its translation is CASSRQFSGANVLTF.

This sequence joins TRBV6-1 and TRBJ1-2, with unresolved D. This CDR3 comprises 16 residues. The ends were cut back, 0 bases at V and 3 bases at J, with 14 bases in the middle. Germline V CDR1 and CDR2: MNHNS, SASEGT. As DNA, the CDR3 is TGTGCCAGCAGTGAAGCTGACCGGGGATCGTACTATGGCTACACCTTC. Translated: CASSEADRGSYYGYTF.

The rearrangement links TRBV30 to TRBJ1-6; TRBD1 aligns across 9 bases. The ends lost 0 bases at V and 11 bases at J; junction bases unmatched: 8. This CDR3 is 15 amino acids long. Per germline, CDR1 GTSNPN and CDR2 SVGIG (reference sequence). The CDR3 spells CAWSVTGQGGAPLHF. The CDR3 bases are TGTGCCTGGAGTGTCACGGGACAGGGTGGAGCACCCCTCCACTTT.

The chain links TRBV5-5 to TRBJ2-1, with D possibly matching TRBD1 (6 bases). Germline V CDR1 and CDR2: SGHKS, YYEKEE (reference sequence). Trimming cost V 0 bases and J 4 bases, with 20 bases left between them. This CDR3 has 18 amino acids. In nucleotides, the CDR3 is TGTGCCAGCAGCTTGGTACGAGGGGTAAACAGGGATTACAATGAGCAGTTCTTC. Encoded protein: CASSLVRGVNRDYNEQFF.

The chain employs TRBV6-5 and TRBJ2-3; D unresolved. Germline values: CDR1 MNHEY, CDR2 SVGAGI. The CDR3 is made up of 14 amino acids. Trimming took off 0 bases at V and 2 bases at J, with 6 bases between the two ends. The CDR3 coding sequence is TGTGCCAGCAGTTACTCGAGCATCACAGATACGCAGTATTTT. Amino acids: CASSYSSITDTQYF.

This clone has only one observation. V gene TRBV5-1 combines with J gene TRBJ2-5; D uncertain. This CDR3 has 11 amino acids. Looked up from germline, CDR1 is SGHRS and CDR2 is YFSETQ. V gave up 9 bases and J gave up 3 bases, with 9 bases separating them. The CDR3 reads CATTVKETQYF. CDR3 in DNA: TGCGCCACTACGGTGAAAGAGACCCAGTACTTC.

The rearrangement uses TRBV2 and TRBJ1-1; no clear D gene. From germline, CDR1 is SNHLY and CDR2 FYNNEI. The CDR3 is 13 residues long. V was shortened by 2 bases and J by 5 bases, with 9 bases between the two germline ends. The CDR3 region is CASSESGRTEAFF. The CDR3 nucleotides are TGTGCCAGCAGTGAATCGGGGAGAACTGAAGCTTTCTTT.

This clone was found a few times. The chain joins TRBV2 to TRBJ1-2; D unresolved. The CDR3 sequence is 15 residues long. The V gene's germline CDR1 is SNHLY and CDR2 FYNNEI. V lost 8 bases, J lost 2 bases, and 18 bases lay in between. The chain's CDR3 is CASVRPGIRNYGYTF. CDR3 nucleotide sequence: TGTGCCAGCGTTCGACCCGGGATAAGAAACTATGGCTACACCTTC.

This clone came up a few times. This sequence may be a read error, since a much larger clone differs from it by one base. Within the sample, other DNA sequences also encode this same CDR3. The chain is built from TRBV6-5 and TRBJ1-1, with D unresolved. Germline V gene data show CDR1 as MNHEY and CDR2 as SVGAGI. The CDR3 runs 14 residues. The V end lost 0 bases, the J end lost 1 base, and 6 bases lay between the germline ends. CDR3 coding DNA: TGTGCCAGCAGTTACTCGGCAGGGAACACTGAAGCTTTCTTT. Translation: CASSYSAGNTEAFF.

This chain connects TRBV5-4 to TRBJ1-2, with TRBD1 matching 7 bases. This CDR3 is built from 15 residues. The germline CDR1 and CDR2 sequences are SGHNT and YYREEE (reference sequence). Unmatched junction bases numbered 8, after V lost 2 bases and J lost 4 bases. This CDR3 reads CASSFGGGDGYGYTF. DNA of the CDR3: TGTGCCAGCAGCTTTGGAGGGGGCGACGGCTATGGCTACACCTTC.

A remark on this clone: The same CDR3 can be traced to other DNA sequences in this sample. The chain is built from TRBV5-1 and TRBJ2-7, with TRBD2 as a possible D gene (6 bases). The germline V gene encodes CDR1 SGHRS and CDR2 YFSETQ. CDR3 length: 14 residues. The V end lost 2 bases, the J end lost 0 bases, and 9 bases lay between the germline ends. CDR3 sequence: CASSFGGNSYEQYF. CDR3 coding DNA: TGCGCCAGCAGCTTTGGGGGGAACTCCTACGAGCAGTACTTC.

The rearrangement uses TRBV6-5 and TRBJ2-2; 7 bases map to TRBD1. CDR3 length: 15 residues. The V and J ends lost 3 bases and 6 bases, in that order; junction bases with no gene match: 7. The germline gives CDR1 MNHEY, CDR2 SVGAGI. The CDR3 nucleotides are TGTGCCAGCAGTTATGGGCAGGGGGTAGCCGGGGAGCTGTTTTTT. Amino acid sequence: CASSYGQGVAGELFF.

The chain's CDR3 is CASSDRGPVSNQPQHF. The DNA for the CDR3 is TGTGCCAGTAGTGACAGGGGGCCGGTTAGCAATCAGCCCCAGCATTTT. This chain connects TRBV19 to TRBJ1-5; 10 nucleotides agree with TRBD1. With V trimmed by 5 bases and J by 0 bases, 4 bases remained unmatched. Germline lookup yields CDR1 LNHDA and CDR2 SQIVND (reference sequence). The CDR3 contains 16 residues. The entire variable domain, with the rest obtained from reference TRBV19 and TRBJ1-5, is as follows: DGGITQSPKYLFRKEGQNVTLSCEQNLNHDAMYWYRQDPGQGLRLIYYSQIVNDFQKGDIAEGYSVSREKKESFPLTVTSAQKNPTAFYLCASSDRGPVSNQPQHFGDGTRLSIL.

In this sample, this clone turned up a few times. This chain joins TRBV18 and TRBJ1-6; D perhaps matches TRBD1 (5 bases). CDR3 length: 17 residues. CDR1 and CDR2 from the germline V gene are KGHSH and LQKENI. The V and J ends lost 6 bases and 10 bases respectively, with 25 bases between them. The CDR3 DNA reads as TGTGCCAGCTCTTCGACGGGGGGTTCAGTGGGAAGCTCACCCCTCCACTTT. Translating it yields CASSSTGGSVGSSPLHF.

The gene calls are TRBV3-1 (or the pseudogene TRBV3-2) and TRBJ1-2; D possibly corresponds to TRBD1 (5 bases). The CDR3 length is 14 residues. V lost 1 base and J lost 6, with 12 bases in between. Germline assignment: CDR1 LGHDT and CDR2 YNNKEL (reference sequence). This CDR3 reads CASSQASGVNGYTF. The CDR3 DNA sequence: TGTGCCAGCAGCCAAGCTTCGGGGGTTAATGGCTACACCTTC.

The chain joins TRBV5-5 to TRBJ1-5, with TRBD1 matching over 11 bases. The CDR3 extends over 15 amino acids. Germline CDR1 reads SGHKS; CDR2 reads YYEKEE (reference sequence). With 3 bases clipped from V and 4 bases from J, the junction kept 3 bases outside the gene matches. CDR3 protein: CASSWGQGGNQPQHF. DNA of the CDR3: TGTGCCAGCAGCTGGGGACAGGGGGGAAATCAGCCCCAGCATTTT.

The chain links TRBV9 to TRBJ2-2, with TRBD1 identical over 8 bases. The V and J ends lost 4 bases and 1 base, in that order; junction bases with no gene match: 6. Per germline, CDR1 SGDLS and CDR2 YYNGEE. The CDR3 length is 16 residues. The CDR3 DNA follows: TGTGCCAGCAGCCTCAAGGGGACAGGGAACACCGGGGAGCTGTTTTTT. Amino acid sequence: CASSLKGTGNTGELFF.

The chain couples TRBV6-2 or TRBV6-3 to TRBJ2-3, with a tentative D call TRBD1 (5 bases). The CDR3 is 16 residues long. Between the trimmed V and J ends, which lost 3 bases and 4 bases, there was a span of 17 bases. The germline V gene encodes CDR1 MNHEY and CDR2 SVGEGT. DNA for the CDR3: TGTGCCAGCAGTTATGCCTGGGGATTAGGGGCAGATACGCAGTATTTT. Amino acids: CASSYAWGLGADTQYF.

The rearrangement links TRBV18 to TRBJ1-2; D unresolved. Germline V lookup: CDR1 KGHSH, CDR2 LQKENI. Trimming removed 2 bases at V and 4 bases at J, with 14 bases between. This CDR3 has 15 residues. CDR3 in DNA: TGTGCCAGCTCACCAGGAGAGGGTGCACCCTATGGCTACACCTTC. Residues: CASSPGEGAPYGYTF.

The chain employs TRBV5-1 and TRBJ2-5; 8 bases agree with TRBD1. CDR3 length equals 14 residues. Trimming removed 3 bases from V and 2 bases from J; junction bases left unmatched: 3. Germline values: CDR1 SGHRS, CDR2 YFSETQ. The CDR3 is CASSSDRAQETQYF. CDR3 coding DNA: TGCGCCAGCAGCTCGGACAGGGCACAAGAGACCCAGTACTTC.